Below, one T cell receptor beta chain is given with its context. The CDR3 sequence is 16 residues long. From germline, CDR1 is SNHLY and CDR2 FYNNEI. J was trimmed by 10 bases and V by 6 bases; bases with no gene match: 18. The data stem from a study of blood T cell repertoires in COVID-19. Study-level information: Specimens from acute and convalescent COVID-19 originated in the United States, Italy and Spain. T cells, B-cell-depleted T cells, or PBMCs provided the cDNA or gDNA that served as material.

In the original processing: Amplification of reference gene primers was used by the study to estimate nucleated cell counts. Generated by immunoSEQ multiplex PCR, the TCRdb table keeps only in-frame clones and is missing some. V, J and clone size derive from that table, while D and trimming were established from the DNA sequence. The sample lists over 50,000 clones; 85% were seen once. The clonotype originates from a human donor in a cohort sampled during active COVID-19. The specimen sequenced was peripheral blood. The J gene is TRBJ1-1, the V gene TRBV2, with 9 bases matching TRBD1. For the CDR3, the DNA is TGTGCCAGCAGCCTCATGACAGGGGGTTCTCCCACTAGAGCTTTCTTT. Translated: CASSLMTGGSPTRAFF.